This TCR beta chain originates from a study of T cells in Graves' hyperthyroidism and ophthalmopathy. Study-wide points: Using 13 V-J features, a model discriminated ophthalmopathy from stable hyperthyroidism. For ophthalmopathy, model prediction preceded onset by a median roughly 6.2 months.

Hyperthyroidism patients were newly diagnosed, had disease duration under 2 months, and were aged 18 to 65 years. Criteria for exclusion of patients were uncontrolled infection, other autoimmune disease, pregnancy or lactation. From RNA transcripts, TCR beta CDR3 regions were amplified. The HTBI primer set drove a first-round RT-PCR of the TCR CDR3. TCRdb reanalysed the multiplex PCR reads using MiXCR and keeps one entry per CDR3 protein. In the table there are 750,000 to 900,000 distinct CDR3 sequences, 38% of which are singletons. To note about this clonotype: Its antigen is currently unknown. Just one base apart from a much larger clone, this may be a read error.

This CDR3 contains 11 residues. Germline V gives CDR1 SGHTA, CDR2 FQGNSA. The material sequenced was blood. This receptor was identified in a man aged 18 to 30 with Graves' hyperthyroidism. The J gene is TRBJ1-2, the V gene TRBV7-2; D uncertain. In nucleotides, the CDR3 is TGTGCCAGCAGCCGAGCGCATGGCTGCACCTTC. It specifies CASSRAHGCTF.